The T cell receptor (beta chain) under discussion was sequenced for a study of Siglec-9 on CD8 T cells in melanoma. Whole-study results and caveats: Siglec-9 reportedly marks and regulates an effector memory CD8+ T-cell subset apparently accumulating in melanoma tumors.

Deletions cut 1 base from V and 5 bases from J, with 9 bases between. From germline, CDR1 is MNHNS and CDR2 SASEGT. CDR3 length: 13 amino acids. Assay used: immunoSEQ multiplex PCR; TCRdb lists only in-frame clones, some missing. The sample holds 30,000 to 45,000 clones; about 80% are singletons and the top ten take under 2%. On this clone itself: What it recognizes is unknown.

The specimen sequenced was Siglec-9- CD8+ T cells sorted from blood. This receptor was identified in a human donor in good health. The chain employs TRBV6-1 and TRBJ2-7, with D possibly matching TRBD1 (5 bases). The CDR3, as DNA: TGTGCCAGCAGTGAAGGGCTAGGGGACGAGCAGTACTTC. Encoded protein: CASSEGLGDEQYF.